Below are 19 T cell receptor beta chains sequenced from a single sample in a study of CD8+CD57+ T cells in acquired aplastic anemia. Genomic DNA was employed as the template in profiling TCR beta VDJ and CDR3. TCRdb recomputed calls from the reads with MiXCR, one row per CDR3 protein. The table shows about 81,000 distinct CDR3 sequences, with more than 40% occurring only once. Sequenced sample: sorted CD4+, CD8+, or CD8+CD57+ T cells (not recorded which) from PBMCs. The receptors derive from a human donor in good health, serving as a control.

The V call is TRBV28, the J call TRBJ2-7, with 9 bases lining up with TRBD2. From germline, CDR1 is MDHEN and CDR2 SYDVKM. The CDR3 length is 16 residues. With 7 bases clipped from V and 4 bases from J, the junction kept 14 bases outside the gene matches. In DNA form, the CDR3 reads TGTGCCAGCATCCTGGGGGTAGCGGGAGAGGGGTACGAGCAGTACTTC. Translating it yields CASILGVAGEGYEQYF.

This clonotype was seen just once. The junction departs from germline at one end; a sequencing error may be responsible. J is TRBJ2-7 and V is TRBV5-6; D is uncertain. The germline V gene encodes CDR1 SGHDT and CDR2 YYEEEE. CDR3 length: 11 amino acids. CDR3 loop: CASSLDYGQYF. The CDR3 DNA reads TGTGCCAGCAGCTTGGACTACGGGCAGTACTTC.

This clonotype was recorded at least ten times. CDR3 bases: TGTGCCAGCAGCCGGGACAGGGACTTTTACTATGGCTACACCTTC. This gives the protein CASSRDRDFYYGYTF. V is TRBV5-4 and J is TRBJ1-2; 9 bases are shared with TRBD1. The CDR3 contains 15 residues. Germline values: CDR1 SGHNT, CDR2 YYREEE (reference sequence). The trim removed 4 bases at V and 3 bases at J, leaving 7 bases unmatched.

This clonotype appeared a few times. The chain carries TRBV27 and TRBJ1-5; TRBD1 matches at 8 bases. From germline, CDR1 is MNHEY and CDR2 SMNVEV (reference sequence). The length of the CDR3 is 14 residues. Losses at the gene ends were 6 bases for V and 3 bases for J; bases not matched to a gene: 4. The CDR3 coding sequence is TGTGCCAGCAGCCTGACAGGGGTCAATCAGCCCCAGCATTTT. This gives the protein CASSLTGVNQPQHF.

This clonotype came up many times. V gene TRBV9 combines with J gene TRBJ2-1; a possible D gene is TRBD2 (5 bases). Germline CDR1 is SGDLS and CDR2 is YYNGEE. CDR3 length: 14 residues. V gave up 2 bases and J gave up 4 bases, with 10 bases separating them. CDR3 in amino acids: CASSVEGLYNEQFF. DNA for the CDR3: TGTGCCAGCAGCGTGGAAGGACTGTACAATGAGCAGTTCTTC.

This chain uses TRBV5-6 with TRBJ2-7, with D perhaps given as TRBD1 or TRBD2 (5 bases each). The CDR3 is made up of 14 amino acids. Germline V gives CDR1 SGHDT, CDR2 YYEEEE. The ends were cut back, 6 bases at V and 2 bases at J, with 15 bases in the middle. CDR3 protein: CASTPYGDPYEQYF. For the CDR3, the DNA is TGTGCCAGCACGCCATACGGGGACCCCTACGAGCAGTACTTC.

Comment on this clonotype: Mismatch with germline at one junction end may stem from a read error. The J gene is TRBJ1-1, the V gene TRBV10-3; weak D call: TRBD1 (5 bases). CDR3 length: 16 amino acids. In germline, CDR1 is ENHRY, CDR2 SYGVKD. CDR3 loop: CAISEGGGTRNTKAFF. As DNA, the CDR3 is TGTGCCATCAGTGAGGGGGGAGGGACCAGGAACACTAAAGCTTTCTTT.

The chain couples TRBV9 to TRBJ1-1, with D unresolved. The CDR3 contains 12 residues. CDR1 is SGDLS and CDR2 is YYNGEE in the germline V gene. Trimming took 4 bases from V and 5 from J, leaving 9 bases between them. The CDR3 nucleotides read TGTGCCAGCAGCCCAAGCGATACTGAAGCTTTCTTT. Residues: CASSPSDTEAFF.

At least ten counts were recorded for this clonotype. Written as DNA, the CDR3 is TGTGCCAGCACGGGACAGGGGGACACCATATATTTT. It encodes CASTGQGDTIYF. The chain links TRBV25-1 to TRBJ1-3; 11 positions agree with TRBD1. Trimming removed 7 bases from V and 8 bases from J; junction bases left unmatched: 1. CDR3 size: 12 residues. Germline loops: CDR1 MGHDK, CDR2 SYGVNS.

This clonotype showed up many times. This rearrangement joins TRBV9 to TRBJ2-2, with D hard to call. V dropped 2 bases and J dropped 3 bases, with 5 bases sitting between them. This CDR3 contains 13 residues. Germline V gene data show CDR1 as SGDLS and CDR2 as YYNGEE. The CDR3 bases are TGTGCCAGCAGCGTTGGGGACACCGGGGAGCTGTTTTTT. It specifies CASSVGDTGELFF.

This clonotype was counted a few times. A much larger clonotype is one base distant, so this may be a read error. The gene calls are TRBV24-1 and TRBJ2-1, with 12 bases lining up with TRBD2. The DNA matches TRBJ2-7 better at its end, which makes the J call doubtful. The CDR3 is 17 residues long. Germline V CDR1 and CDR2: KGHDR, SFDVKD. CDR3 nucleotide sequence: TGTGCCACCAGTGAGGATCTAGCGGGAGGGCCGTTGGATGAGCAGTACTTC. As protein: CATSEDLAGGPLDEQYF.

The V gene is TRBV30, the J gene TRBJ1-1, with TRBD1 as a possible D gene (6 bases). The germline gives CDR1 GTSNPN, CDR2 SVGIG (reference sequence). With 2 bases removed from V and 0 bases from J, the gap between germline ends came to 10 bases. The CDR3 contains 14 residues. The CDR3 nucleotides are TGTGCCTGGAGTCATGGACAGTTGAACACTGAAGCTTTCTTT. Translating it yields CAWSHGQLNTEAFF.

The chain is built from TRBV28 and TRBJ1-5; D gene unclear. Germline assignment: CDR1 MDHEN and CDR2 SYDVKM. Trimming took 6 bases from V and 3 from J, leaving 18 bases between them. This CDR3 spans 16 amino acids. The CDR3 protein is CASSPLTDSFNQPQHF. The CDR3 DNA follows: TGTGCCAGCAGCCCCCTTACAGATTCTTTCAATCAGCCCCAGCATTTT. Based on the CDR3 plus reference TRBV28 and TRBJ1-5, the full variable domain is DVKVTQSSRYLVKRTGEKVFLECVQDMDHENMFWYRQDPGLGLRLIYFSYDVKMKEKGDIPEGYSVSREKKERFSLILESASTNQTSMYLCASSPLTDSFNQPQHFGDGTRLSIL.

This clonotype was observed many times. The CDR3 DNA sequence: TGTGCCACCAGTGAGACAGACATGGTGGACGAGCAGTACTTC. Translated: CATSETDMVDEQYF. The rearrangement joins TRBV15 to TRBJ2-7; D is perhaps TRBD1 (5 bases). The CDR3 runs to 14 residues. Germline CDR1 LNHNV, CDR2 YYDKDF (reference sequence). Trimming took off 6 bases at V and 5 bases at J, with 17 bases between the two ends. Together with reference TRBV15 and TRBJ2-7, the CDR3 gives the full variable domain: DAMVIQNPRYQVTQFGKPVTLSCSQTLNHNVMYWYQQKSSQAPKLLFHYYDKDFNNEADTPDNFQSRRPNTSFCFLDIRSPGLGDTAMYLCATSETDMVDEQYFGPGTRLTVT.

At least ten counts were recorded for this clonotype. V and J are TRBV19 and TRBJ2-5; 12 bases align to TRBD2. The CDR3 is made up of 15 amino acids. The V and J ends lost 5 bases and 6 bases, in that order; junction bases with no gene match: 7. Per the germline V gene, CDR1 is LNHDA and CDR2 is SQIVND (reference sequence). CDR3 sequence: CASSATSGSWQTQYF. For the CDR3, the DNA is TGTGCCAGTAGTGCGACTAGCGGGAGTTGGCAGACCCAGTACTTC.

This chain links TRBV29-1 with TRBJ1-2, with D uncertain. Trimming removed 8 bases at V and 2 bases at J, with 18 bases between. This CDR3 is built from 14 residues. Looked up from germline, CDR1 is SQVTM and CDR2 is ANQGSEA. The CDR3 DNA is TGCAGCACTCTGGTCCGGACCGCCAACTATGGCTACACCTTC. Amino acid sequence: CSTLVRTANYGYTF.

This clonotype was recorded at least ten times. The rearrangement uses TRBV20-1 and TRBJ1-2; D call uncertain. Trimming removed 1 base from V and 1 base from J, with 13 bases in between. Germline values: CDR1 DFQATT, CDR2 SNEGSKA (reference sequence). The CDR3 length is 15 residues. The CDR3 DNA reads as TGCAGTGCTAGAGGCAGGACCACAAATAACTATGGCTACACCTTC. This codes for CSARGRTTNNYGYTF.

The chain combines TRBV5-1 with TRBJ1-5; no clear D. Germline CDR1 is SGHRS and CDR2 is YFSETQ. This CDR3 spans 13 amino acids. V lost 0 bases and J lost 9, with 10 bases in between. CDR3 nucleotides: TGCGCCAGCAGCTTGGGGGTAGAGATGCCCCAGCATTTT. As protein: CASSLGVEMPQHF.

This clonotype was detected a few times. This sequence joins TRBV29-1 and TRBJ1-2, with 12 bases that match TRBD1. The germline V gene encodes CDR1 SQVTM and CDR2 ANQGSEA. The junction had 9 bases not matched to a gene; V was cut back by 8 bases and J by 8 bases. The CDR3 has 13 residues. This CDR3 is CSSRDRGLEGYTF. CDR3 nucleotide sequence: TGCAGCTCCCGGGACAGGGGGCTGGAAGGCTACACCTTC.